This entry is about one TCR beta chain. Antigen: not known. This sample is drawn from a study of T cell responses to AZD1222 COVID-19 vaccine. The study, taken as a whole, reports: Across spike, vaccine-associated CD4 TCRs were found, dominant at 160-218 and 743-854. Rises in breadth and depth of Spike-specific TCRs came after two AZD1222 doses. Within unmutated variant regions lay the reported targets of nearly half of spike-specific TCRs. Repertoires in all cases were sampled only once the peak T cell response had passed.

Here immunoSEQ multiplex PCR was the method, and the copy in TCRdb shows in-frame clones only, minus some. The sample holds about 61,000 clones, roughly 89% seen once. The clonotype was recovered from an adult in good health. The sequenced sample was peripheral blood, obtained on day 0 of AZD1222 vaccination.

CDR3 in amino acids: CASRIQGSNTEAFF. The CDR3 DNA is TGTGCCAGCAGAATTCAGGGCAGTAACACTGAAGCTTTCTTT. This chain uses TRBV6-5 with TRBJ1-1, with TRBD1 as a possible D gene (5 bases). V was pared by 6 bases and J by 2 bases, with 13 bases between. Germline CDR1 MNHEY, CDR2 SVGAGI. This CDR3 spans 14 amino acids.